A selection of T cell receptor beta chains follows, all from one sample in a study of technical replicates of blood from several donors. The table came from immunoSEQ multiplex PCR; TCRdb's copy has only in-frame clones and leaves some out. The sample contains about 88,000 clones, about 90% of which appear only once. What was sequenced was T cells isolated from PBMCs. These receptor sequences come from a human donor in good health. CDR3s include the opening cysteine and the closing phenylalanine or tryptophan. Fields, in order: clone size, V gene, D gene, J gene, CDR3 DNA, CDR3 protein. A D gene is named only where the DNA matches it firmly. A clone size is listed for some rows: how often the clone was seen (once, few, many), or a class if it is expanded.

>-|TRBV5-1|-|TRBJ1-2
TGCGCCAGCAGCTCCTCCTCGGGGGGGGACTATGGCTACACCTTC
CASSSSSGGDYGYTF
>-|TRBV2|-|TRBJ1-1
TGTGCCAGCAGTGTATCCCCGCAGGCTTTCTTT
CASSVSPQAFF
>few|TRBV6-5|-|TRBJ2-2
TGTGCCAGTGGATCGACTGAGTTTACCGGGGAGCTGTTTTTT
CASGSTEFTGELFF
>-|TRBV5-1|TRBD1|TRBJ2-5
TGCGCCAGCAGCACCGGTCACAGGGGCGAGACCCAGTACTTC
CASSTGHRGETQYF
>-|TRBV6-6|-|TRBJ1-2
TGTGCCAGCAGTCTTTTGGCCTATGGCTACACCTTC
CASSLLAYGYTF
>-|TRBV7-9|-|TRBJ1-5
TGTGCCAGCAGCCCAAAGGCGGGAGAGGGGAGGTATTTGGATCAGCCCCAGCATTTT
CASSPKAGEGRYLDQPQHF
>-|TRBV11-1|TRBD1|TRBJ2-7
TGTGCCAGCAGTTTGGGACAGGGGGTGCCCTACGAGCAGTACTTC
CASSLGQGVPYEQYF
>-|TRBV12-5|-|TRBJ1-3
TGTGCTAGTGGTTTGGTCCTAAAAACAGGGTACGGAAACACCATATATTTT
CASGLVLKTGYGNTIYF
>-|TRBV10-1|-|TRBJ2-3
TGCGCCAGTTCCCCTCCGGGAGCGGAGACAGATACGCAGTATTTT
CASSPPGAETDTQYF
>-|TRBV6-6|-|TRBJ2-1
TGTGCCAGCAGTGGTAGCGGACCCTCCTACAATGAGCAGTTCTTC
CASSGSGPSYNEQFF
>-|TRBV28|TRBD1|TRBJ1-5
TGTGCCAGCAGCGATACAGGGGGGAGACAGCCCCAGCATTTT
CASSDTGGRQPQHF
>-|TRBV2|-|TRBJ1-4
TGTGCCAGCGGACAGATCCCGGTGGAAAAACTGTTTTTT
CASGQIPVEKLFF
>-|TRBV4-1|-|TRBJ1-4
TGCGCCAGCAGCCAAGTTAACGGAGGTGAAAAACTGTTTTTT
CASSQVNGGEKLFF
>-|TRBV5-6|TRBD1|TRBJ2-1
TGTGCCAGCAGCTTGGAGACAGGGAGAAACAATGAGCAGTTCTTC
CASSLETGRNNEQFF
>-|TRBV19|-|TRBJ1-1
TGTGCCAGTAGACAGTTTACCTTTGAAGCTTTCTTT
CASRQFTFEAFF
>-|TRBV5-1|TRBD1|TRBJ1-1
TGCGCCAGCGTACCGACAGGGGGCACTGAAGCTTTCTTT
CASVPTGGTEAFF
>-|TRBV18|TRBD1|TRBJ1-5
TGTGCCAGCTCACCTGGACAGGGAAACCAGCCCCAGCATTTT
CASSPGQGNQPQHF